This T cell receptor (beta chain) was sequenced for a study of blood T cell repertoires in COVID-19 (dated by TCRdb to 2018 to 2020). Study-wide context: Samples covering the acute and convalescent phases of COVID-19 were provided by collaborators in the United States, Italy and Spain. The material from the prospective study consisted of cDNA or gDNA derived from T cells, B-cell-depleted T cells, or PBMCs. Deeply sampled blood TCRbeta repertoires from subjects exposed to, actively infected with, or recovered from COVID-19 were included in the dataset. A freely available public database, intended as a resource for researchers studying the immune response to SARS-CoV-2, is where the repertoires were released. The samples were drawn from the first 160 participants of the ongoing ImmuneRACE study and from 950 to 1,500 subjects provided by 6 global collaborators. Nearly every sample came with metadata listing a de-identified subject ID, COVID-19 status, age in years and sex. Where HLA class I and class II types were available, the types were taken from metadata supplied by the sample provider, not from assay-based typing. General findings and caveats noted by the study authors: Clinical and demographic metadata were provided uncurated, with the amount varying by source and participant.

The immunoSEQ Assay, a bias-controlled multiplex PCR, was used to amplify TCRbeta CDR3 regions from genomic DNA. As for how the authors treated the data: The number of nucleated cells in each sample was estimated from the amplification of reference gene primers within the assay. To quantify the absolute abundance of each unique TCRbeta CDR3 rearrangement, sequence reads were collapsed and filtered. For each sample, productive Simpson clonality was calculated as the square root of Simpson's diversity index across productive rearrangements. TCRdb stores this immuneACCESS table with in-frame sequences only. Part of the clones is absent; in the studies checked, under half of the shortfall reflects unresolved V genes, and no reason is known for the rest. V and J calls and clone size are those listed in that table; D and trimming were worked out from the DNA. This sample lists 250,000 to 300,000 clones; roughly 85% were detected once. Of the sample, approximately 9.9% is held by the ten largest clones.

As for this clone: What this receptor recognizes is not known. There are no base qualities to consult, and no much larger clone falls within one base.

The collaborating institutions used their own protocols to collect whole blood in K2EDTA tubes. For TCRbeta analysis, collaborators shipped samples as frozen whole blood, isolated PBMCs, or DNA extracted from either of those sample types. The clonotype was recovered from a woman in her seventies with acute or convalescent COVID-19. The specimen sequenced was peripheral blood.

CDR3 sequence: CATHLTKINYGYTF. The DNA sequence follows: TGTGCGACACACCTCACAAAGATTAACTATGGCTACACCTTC. The chain is encoded by TRBV6-5 joined to TRBJ1-2, with the D gene not clear enough to name. The germline V gene sets CDR1 to MNHEY and CDR2 to SVGAGI. The CDR3 measures 14 amino acids from cysteine to phenylalanine. Solely the CDR3 DNA is kept, with 42 bases framed from the first base.